This T cell receptor beta chain comes out of a study of metastatic and nonmetastatic thyroid tumors. For the study at large: Repertoires of blood and of tissue (tumor or nodule) from malignant and benign thyroid patients were compared.

Original analysis: Researchers built a distant-metastasis classifier for papillary thyroid cancer that drew on CDR3 differences across clinicopathological groups. TCRdb reassembled clones from the PCR reads with MiXCR. TCRdb, rather than the study authors, made the V and J calls. The sample records roughly 24,000 clones, around 18% being singletons. By sample fraction, this clone is medium-sized (0.01 to 0.1%). Its antigen is unidentified. Whole-study findings and limits: Relative to benign nodules, malignant thyroid tumors were reportedly characterized by significantly elevated TCR beta diversity in blood and tumor.

This CDR3 spans 17 amino acids. V was clipped by 3 bases and J by 4 bases, with 20 bases between them. Germline-derived CDR1 and CDR2 are MNHEY and SVGEGT. Before thyroid surgery, none of the patients had received any treatment. The source is a male donor with papillary thyroid cancer or a benign thyroid nodule (not recorded which). Some clones in this sample may be carry-over from other donors' samples. The sample consisted of adjacent normal tissue. The chain joins TRBV6-2 or TRBV6-3 to TRBJ2-3; perhaps TRBD1 as D (5 bases). CDR3 DNA: TGTGCCAGCAGTTATTCCCCTTTAGACAGTGGGGCAGATACGCAGTATTTT. Translated, it gives CASSYSPLDSGADTQYF.